This T cell receptor beta chain was recorded in a study of T cells after yellow fever vaccination. Study-wide findings and caveats: It was the secondary response that reached its peak faster, day 5 versus 15, but it was weaker. Sorted repertoires could include abundant contaminating clonotypes from bulk cells. Post-booster samples contained most primary-vaccination clones (approximately 96% CD4, roughly 88% CD8).

A remark on this clonotype: The target antigen is unknown.

TCRdb itself ran the 5' RACE reads through MiXCR, one entry per CDR3 protein. The sample shows hundreds of thousands of distinct CDR3 sequences, 8.1% of them seen only once. This specimen consisted of PBMCs, obtained around 45 days after the first yellow fever vaccination. This clonotype was sampled from a man aged 18 to 29 who received the YFV17D yellow fever vaccine.

CDR3: CASSQDSYTDTQYF. The DNA of the CDR3 is TGTGCCAGCAGCCAAGACAGTTACACAGATACGCAGTATTTT. V is TRBV9 and J is TRBJ2-3, with a weak D call TRBD1 (5 bases). The CDR3 is 14 residues long. Trimming cost V 4 bases and J 2 bases, with 11 bases left between them. CDR1 and CDR2 from the germline V gene are SGDLS and YYNGEE.